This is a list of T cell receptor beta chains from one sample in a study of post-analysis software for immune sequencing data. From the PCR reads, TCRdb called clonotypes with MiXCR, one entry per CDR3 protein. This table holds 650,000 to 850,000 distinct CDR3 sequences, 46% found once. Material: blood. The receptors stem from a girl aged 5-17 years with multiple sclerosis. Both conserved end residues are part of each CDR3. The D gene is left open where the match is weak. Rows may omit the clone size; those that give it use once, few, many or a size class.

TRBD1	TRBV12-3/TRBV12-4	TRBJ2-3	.	CASRADRGRADTQYF	TGTGCCAGCAGGGCAGACAGGGGGAGGGCAGATACGCAGTATTTT
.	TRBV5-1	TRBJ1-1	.	CASSLAGPSVAFF	TGCGCCAGCAGCTTGGCGGGGCCCAGCGTGGCTTTCTTT
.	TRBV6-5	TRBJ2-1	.	CASSYSALVEVEQFF	TGTGCCAGCAGTTACTCGGCACTAGTAGAGGTTGAGCAGTTCTTC
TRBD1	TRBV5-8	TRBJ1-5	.	CATQTGTSNQPQHF	TGTGCCACCCAGACAGGGACTAGCAATCAGCCCCAGCATTTT
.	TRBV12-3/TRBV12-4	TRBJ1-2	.	CASSQTGFYGYTF	TGTGCCAGCAGTCAGACAGGCTTCTATGGCTACACCTTC
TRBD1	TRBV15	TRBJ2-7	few	CATSPRDRGTYEQYF	TGTGCCACCAGCCCCCGGGACAGGGGGACCTACGAGCAGTACTTC
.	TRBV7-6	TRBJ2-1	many	CASSLALGNEQFF	TGTGCCAGCAGTTTAGCGCTTGGTAATGAGCAGTTCTTC
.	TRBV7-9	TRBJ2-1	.	CANRLLRDEQFF	TGTGCCAACAGACTCCTTAGGGATGAGCAGTTCTTC
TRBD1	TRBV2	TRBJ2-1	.	CASTGTGWKNEQFF	TGTGCCAGCACCGGGACAGGGTGGAAAAATGAGCAGTTCTTC
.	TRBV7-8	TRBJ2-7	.	CASSLGSGGASSYEQYF	TGTGCCAGCAGCTTAGGGTCAGGGGGGGCTAGCTCCTACGAGCAGTACTTC
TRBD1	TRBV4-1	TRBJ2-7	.	CASSLEAQGAMQYF	TGCGCCAGCAGCCTCGAGGCCCAGGGGGCGATGCAGTACTTC
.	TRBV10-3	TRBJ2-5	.	CAISGRDGGGSSETQYF	TGTGCCATCAGTGGGAGAGACGGGGGAGGATCTTCTGAGACCCAGTACTTC
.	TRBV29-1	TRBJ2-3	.	CSVGETGLTDTQYF	TGCAGCGTTGGGGAGACCGGCCTCACAGATACGCAGTATTTT